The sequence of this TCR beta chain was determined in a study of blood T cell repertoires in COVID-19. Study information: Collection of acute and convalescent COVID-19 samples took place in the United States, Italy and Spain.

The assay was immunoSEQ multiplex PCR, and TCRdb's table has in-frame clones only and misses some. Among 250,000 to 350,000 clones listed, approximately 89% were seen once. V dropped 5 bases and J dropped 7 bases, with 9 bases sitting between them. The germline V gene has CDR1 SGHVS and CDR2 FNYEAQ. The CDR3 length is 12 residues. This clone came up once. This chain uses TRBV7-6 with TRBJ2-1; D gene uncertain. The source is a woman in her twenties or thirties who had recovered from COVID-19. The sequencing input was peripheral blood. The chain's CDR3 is CASSPVQNEQFF. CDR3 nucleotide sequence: TGTGCCAGCAGCCCCGTACAGAATGAGCAGTTCTTC.